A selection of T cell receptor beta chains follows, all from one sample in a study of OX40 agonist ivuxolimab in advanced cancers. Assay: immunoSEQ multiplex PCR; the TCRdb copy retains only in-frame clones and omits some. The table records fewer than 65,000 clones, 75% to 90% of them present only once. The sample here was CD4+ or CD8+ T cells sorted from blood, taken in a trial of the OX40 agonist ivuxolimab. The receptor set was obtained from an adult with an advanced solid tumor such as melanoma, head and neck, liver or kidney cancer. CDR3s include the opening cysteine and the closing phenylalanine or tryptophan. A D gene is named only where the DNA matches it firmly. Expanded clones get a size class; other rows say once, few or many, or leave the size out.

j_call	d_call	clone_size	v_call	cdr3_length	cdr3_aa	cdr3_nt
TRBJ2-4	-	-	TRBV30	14	CAWKGELAKNIQYF	TGTGCCTGGAAAGGGGAGTTAGCCAAAAACATTCAGTACTTC
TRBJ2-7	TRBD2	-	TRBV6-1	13	CASSREGSYEQYF	TGTGCCAGCAGCCGGGAGGGGTCCTACGAGCAGTACTTC
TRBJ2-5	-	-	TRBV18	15	CASSPLEHQQETQYF	TGTGCCAGCTCACCATTGGAGCACCAGCAAGAGACCCAGTACTTC
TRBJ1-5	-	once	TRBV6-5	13	CASSYGVDQPQHF	TGTGCCAGCAGTTATGGGGTGGATCAGCCCCAGCATTTT
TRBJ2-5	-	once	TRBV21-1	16	CASSLGNGCSGETQYF	TGTGCCAGCAGCTTAGGAAATGGGTGCAGTGGAGAGACCCAGTACTTC
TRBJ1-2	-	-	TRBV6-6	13	CASTYLGEGGYTF	TGTGCCAGCACCTACTTGGGAGAGGGAGGCTACACCTTC
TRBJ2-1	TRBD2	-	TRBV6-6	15	CASSYSASGSNEQFF	TGTGCCAGCAGTTACTCGGCTAGCGGGAGTAATGAGCAGTTCTTC
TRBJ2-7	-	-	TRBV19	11	CASSNSYEQYF	TGTGCCAGTAGTAACTCCTACGAGCAGTACTTC
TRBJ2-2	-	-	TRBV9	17	CASSVGGDASNTGELFF	TGTGCCAGCAGCGTAGGGGGGGACGCCTCGAACACCGGGGAGCTGTTTTTT
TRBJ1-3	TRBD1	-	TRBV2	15	CASSGTGGPGNTIYF	TGTGCCAGTTCCGGGACAGGGGGTCCTGGAAACACCATATATTTT
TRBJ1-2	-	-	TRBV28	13	CASSPTVTKGYTF	TGTGCCAGCAGTCCGACAGTAACCAAAGGCTACACCTTC
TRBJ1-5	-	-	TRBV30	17	CAWSAARAFASNQPQHF	TGTGCCTGGAGTGCCGCCAGGGCCTTCGCTAGCAATCAGCCCCAGCATTTT
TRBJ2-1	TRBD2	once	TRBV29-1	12	CAGTSGNNEQFF	TGCGCGGGGACTAGCGGCAACAATGAGCAGTTCTTC
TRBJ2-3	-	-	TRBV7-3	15	CASSLKPSFTDTQYF	TGTGCCAGCAGCTTAAAACCGAGCTTCACAGATACGCAGTATTTT
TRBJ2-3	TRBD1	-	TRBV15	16	CATSRGQGSRADTQYF	TGTGCCACCAGCAGAGGACAGGGGTCAAGAGCAGATACGCAGTATTTT
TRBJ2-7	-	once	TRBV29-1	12	CSVGRGSYEQYF	TGCAGCGTTGGCAGGGGATCCTACGAGCAGTACTTC
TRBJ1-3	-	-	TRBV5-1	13	CASSMGQGNTIYF	TGCGCCAGCAGCATGGGGCAGGGAAACACCATATATTTT
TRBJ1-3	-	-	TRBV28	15	CASSPWTISGNTIYF	TGTGCCAGCAGTCCTTGGACCATCTCTGGAAACACCATATATTTT
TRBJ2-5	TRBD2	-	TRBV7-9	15	CASSVRLARQETQYF	TGTGCCAGCAGCGTAAGACTAGCTCGGCAAGAGACCCAGTACTTC
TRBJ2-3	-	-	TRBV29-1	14	CSVVEQVQSYTQYF	TGCAGCGTTGTGGAACAGGTCCAATCGTATACGCAGTATTTT
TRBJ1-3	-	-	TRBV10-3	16	CAISELGGATGNTIYF	TGTGCCATCAGTGAGCTGGGAGGGGCGACTGGAAACACCATATATTTT
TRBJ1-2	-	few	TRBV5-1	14	CASSPGGSNYGYTF	TGCGCCAGCAGCCCCGGGGGGTCTAACTATGGCTACACCTTC
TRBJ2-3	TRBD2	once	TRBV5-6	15	CASSPLAGGTDTQYF	TGTGCCAGCAGCCCTCTAGCGGGGGGTACAGATACGCAGTATTTT
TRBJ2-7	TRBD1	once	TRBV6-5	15	CASRPGTGGLYEQYF	TGTGCCAGCAGACCAGGGACAGGGGGTTTATACGAGCAGTACTTC
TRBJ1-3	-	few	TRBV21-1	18	CASSVKPRDRGSGNTIYF	TGTGCCAGCAGCGTAAAACCGAGGGACAGGGGCTCTGGAAACACCATATATTTT
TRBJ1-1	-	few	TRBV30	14	CAWSVKGLNTEAFF	TGTGCCTGGAGCGTCAAAGGGTTGAACACTGAAGCTTTCTTT
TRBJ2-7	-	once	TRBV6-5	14	CASSYRQGYSEQYF	TGTGCCAGCAGTTACAGGCAGGGGTATAGCGAGCAGTACTTC
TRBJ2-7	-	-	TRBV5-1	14	CASSSGADSYEQYF	TGCGCCAGCAGCTCCGGGGCAGACTCCTACGAGCAGTACTTC
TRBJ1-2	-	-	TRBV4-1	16	CASSQDRPGGAGGYTF	TGCGCCAGCAGCCAAGACCGGCCCGGGGGGGCCGGGGGCTACACCTTC
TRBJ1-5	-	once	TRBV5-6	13	CASSKYSNQPQHF	TGTGCCAGCAGCAAATATAGCAATCAGCCCCAGCATTTT
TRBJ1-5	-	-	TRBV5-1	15	CASSLTGAGRQPQHF	TGCGCCAGCAGCTTAACGGGGGCCGGGCGTCAGCCCCAGCATTTT
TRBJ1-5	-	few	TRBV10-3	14	CAISGGDSNQPQHF	TGTGCCATCAGTGGAGGGGATAGCAATCAGCCCCAGCATTTT
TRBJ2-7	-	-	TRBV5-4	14	CASSLAGARYEQYF	TGTGCCAGCAGCTTGGCTGGGGCTCGGTACGAGCAGTACTTC
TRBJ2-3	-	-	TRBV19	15	CASSILAGRSDTQYF	TGTGCCAGTAGTATCTTAGCAGGGAGGTCAGATACGCAGTATTTT
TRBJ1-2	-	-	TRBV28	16	CASSYVKGETNYGYTF	TGTGCCAGCAGTTATGTAAAGGGGGAGACTAACTATGGCTACACCTTC